This TCR beta chain comes out of a study of blood T cell repertoires in COVID-19 (dated by TCRdb to about 2020). Notes on the research overall: The collaborator samples originated in the United States, Italy and Spain and spanned the acute and convalescent phases of COVID-19. A de-identified subject ID, COVID-19 status, age in years and sex were almost always included in the sample metadata. The dataset comprised deeply sampled blood TCRbeta repertoires from subjects exposed to, actively infected with, or recovered from COVID-19. The material from the prospective study consisted of cDNA or gDNA derived from T cells, B-cell-depleted T cells, or PBMCs. The samples were drawn from the first 160 participants of the ongoing ImmuneRACE study and from 950 to 1,500 subjects provided by 6 global collaborators. Where HLA class I and class II types were available, the types were taken from metadata supplied by the sample provider, not from assay-based typing. The repertoires were released in a freely available public database meant as a resource for research on the immune response to SARS-CoV-2.

In the prospective study, participants were about 18 to 100 years old, resided in 24 geographic areas of the United States, and were enrolled through a virtual design. To assign participants to cohorts, the prospective study relied on clinical history that participants themselves reported in a screening survey and a study questionnaire. Recovered participants in ImmuneRACE Cohort 3 were defined by two consecutive negative NP/OP PCR tests, clearance by a healthcare professional, or resolution of symptoms. In the prospective study, mobile phlebotomists collected whole blood, serum and a nasopharyngeal or oropharyngeal swab from each participant. Prospective study participants could optionally give additional blood draws and questionnaires over a roughly two-month period. Blood samples from the prospective study were shipped frozen or at room temperature prior to DNA extraction. Of note for this clone: Its specific antigen is unknown. Base qualities are not provided; no much larger clone lies one nucleotide away.

CDR1 SEHNR and CDR2 FQNEAQ were looked up in the germline V gene (reference sequence). Including cysteine and phenylalanine, the CDR3 has 15 amino acids. Only the CDR3 DNA stays, 45 bases, in frame from base 1. V is clipped by 2 bases and J by 0 bases, and the sequence between their germline boundaries is 11 bases long. TCRbeta CDR3 regions were amplified from genomic DNA using the immunoSEQ Assay, a bias-controlled multiplex PCR. Regarding the original processing steps: The number of nucleated cells in each sample was estimated by amplification of reference gene primers within the assay. To quantify the absolute abundance of each unique TCRbeta CDR3 rearrangement, sequence reads were collapsed and filtered. For each sample, productive Simpson clonality was calculated as the square root of Simpson's diversity index over productive rearrangements. TCRdb provides this immuneACCESS table in a form limited to in-frame rearrangements. Some clones are lacking; in checked studies, under half of them reflect an unresolved V gene, and why the rest are absent is not known. For V, J and clone size, that table is used; D and trimming come from the DNA. This sample has hundreds of thousands of clones in its table, and about 87% of those were observed once. The ten largest clones add up to about 3% of the sample.

The investigation overall reported the following: The quantity of clinical and demographic metadata differed by source and by participant and was supplied without curation.

The TCR was taken from a woman aged 45-65 years who had recovered from COVID-19. Sequencing input: PBMCs or T cells enriched from blood (not recorded which). Recombination connected TRBV7-9 to TRBJ2-7; TRBD2 is perhaps the D gene, given 5 matching bases. In nucleotides, the sequence is TGTGCCAGCAGCTTAAGGGTTGGGAGCTCCTACGAGCAGTACTTC. This encodes CASSLRVGSSYEQYF.